Included here is one T cell receptor beta chain sequence, with context. This clone was seen only a few times. Its cognate antigen has yet to be identified. No per-base quality is available; no much larger clone lies one base away. This specimen comes from a study of blood T cell repertoires in COVID-19 (dated by TCRdb to the early 2020s). Study-level background: The collaborator samples originated in the United States, Italy and Spain and spanned the acute and convalescent phases of COVID-19. The repertoires were made available in a free public database intended to serve as a resource for research on the immune response to SARS-CoV-2. The dataset comprised deeply sampled blood TCRbeta repertoires from subjects exposed to, actively infected with, or recovered from COVID-19. The samples were drawn from two sources: the first 160 participants of the ongoing ImmuneRACE study, and over 1,000 subjects contributed by 6 global collaborators. The material from the prospective study consisted of cDNA or gDNA derived from T cells, B-cell-depleted T cells, or PBMCs. Where available, HLA class I and class II types were obtained from metadata supplied by the sample provider rather than from assay-based typing. The sample metadata nearly always contained a de-identified subject ID, COVID-19 status, age in years and sex. General conclusions and limits of the study: How much clinical and demographic metadata was included differed by source and by participant, and the metadata was provided uncurated.

TCRbeta CDR3 regions were amplified from genomic DNA using the immunoSEQ Assay, a bias-controlled multiplex PCR. Under the source paper's analysis protocol: Nucleated cell counts per sample were estimated from amplification of reference gene primers within the assay. To quantify the absolute abundance of each unique TCRbeta CDR3 rearrangement, sequence reads were collapsed and filtered. Productive Simpson clonality was computed per sample as the square root of Simpson's diversity index over productive rearrangements. The source is immuneACCESS, and TCRdb retained only in-frame sequences with V and J called. Part of the clones is not carried over; for the studies checked, unresolved V genes explain less than half of this, and the remainder is unexplained. That table gives V, J and clone size, and the DNA gave D and trimming. For this sample there are roughly 160,000 clones; about 86% appear just once. Of the sample, around 6.6% falls within the top ten clones.

The CDR3, from cysteine to phenylalanine, totals 14 residues. The kept DNA is CDR3 alone, 42 bases in frame from the first base. CDR1 SGHRS and CDR2 YFSETQ were looked up in the germline V gene. Between the V and J ends, shortened by 0 bases and 0 bases respectively, the junction contains 6 bases. Whole blood was collected in K2EDTA tubes by collaborating institutions according to the institutions' own protocols. Collaborator samples were shipped for TCRbeta analysis as frozen whole blood, isolated PBMCs, or DNA extracted from either sample type. The clonotype originates from a man aged 50-59 years with active or convalescent COVID-19. The V and J segments used are TRBV5-1 and TRBJ1-1; there is no confident call for the D gene. The specimen sequenced was peripheral blood. The DNA sequence is TGCGCCAGCAGCTTGGTAGCGCTGAACACTGAAGCTTTCTTT. It is translated as CASSLVALNTEAFF.